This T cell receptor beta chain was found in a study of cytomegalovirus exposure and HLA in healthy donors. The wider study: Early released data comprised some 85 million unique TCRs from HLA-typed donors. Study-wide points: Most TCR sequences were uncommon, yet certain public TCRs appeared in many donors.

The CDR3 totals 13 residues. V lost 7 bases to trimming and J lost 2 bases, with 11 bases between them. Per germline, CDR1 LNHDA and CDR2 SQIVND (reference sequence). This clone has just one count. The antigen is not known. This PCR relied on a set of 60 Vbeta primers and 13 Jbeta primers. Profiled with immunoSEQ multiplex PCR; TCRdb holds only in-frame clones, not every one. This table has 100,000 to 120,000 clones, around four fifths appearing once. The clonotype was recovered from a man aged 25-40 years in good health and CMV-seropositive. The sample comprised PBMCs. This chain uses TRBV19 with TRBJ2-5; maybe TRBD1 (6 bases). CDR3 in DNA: TGTGCCAGTACCCCGACAGGACAAGAGACCCAGTACTTC. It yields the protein CASTPTGQETQYF.